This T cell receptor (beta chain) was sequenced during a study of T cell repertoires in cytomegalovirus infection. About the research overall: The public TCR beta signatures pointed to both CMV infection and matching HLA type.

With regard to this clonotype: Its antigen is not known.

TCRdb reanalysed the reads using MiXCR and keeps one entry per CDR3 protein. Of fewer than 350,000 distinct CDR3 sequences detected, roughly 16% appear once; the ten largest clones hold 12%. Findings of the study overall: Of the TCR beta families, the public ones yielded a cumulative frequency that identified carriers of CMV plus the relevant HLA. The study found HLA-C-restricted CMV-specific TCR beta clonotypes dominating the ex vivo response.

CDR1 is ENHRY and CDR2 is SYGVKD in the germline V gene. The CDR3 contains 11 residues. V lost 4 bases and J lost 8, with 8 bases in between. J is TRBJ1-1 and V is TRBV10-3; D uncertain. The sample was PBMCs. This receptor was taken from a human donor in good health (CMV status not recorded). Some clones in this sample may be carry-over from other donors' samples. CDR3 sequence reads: CAISVGYEAFF. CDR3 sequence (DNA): TGTGCCATCAGTGTGGGGTACGAAGCTTTCTTT.